One sample yielded the 7 T cell receptor beta chains listed below, sequenced in a study of blood T cell repertoires in COVID-19. Clones were sequenced by immunoSEQ multiplex PCR, and TCRdb holds only the in-frame ones, with some missing. The sample carries about 200,000 clones, just over 90% recorded once. The material sequenced was peripheral blood. These receptors were taken from a man aged 25-40 years with acute or convalescent COVID-19.

The chain couples TRBV19 to TRBJ1-5; 12 bases match TRBD1. V was clipped by 10 bases and J by 6 bases; unmatched bases: 13. The CDR3 is made up of 16 amino acids. The germline CDR1 and CDR2 sequences are LNHDA and SQIVND (reference sequence). The DNA of the CDR3 is TGTGCCACCCGCTCGGGGACAGGGGGCGTTTTTCAGCCCCAGCATTTT. Amino acids: CATRSGTGGVFQPQHF. The complete variable domain, with remaining parts taken from reference TRBV19 and TRBJ1-5, reads DGGITQSPKYLFRKEGQNVTLSCEQNLNHDAMYWYRQDPGQGLRLIYYSQIVNDFQKGDIAEGYSVSREKKESFPLTVTSAQKNPTAFYLCATRSGTGGVFQPQHFGDGTRLSIL.

The genes are TRBV7-3 and TRBJ1-1; tentatively, D is TRBD1 (6 bases). The CDR3 has 13 residues. Germline assignment: CDR1 SGHTA and CDR2 FQGTGA. Trimming took off 4 bases at V and 1 base at J, with 7 bases between the two ends. The chain's CDR3 is CASSWGQNTEAFF. The CDR3 DNA reads as TGTGCCAGCAGCTGGGGACAGAACACTGAAGCTTTCTTT.

This clone appeared a single time. The rearrangement uses TRBV11-2 and TRBJ2-7; 7 bases are shared with TRBD2. The CDR3 length is 15 residues. Germline V gene sequence: CDR1 SGHAT, CDR2 FQNNGV. Unmatched junction bases numbered 9, after V lost 5 bases and J lost 2 bases. CDR3 amino acids: CASSATGAGAYEQYF. The CDR3 DNA is TGTGCCAGCAGCGCCACTGGGGCGGGGGCCTACGAGCAGTACTTC.

The chain employs TRBV6-5 and TRBJ1-1; D remains ambiguous. The germline V gene has CDR1 MNHEY and CDR2 SVGAGI. The V gene lost 8 bases and the J gene lost 0 bases, with 16 bases spanning the gap. The CDR3 is 15 residues long. In DNA, the CDR3 is TGTGCCAGCGTCCTTAGCCTACACATGAACACTGAAGCTTTCTTT. It specifies CASVLSLHMNTEAFF.

This clone has more than one count but fewer than ten. V and J are TRBV28 and TRBJ1-6; D call uncertain. Trimming pared 1 base from V and 5 bases from J, leaving 9 bases between. This CDR3 comprises 15 residues. Germline loops: CDR1 MDHEN, CDR2 SYDVKM. CDR3 amino acids: CASSLYPGNNSPLHF. CDR3 nucleotides: TGTGCCAGCAGTTTATACCCGGGAAATAATTCACCCCTCCACTTT.

The chain employs TRBV2 and TRBJ1-1, with 7 bases identical to TRBD1. CDR3 length: 16 residues. The V gene end was trimmed by 6 bases and the J gene end by 10 bases; junction bases not matched to a gene: 20. Germline CDR1 and CDR2: SNHLY and FYNNEI. The CDR3 loop reads CASSPDPGQPRVGAFF. The CDR3 DNA sequence: TGTGCCAGCAGCCCCGATCCGGGACAGCCCCGAGTAGGAGCTTTCTTT.

The CDR3 bases are TGTGCCAGCAGTTCACCGGGACAGTACTACGAGCAGTACTTC. Residues: CASSSPGQYYEQYF. V is TRBV28 and J is TRBJ2-7; 7 bases are shared with TRBD1. V gave up 4 bases and J gave up 3 bases; unmatched junction bases: 6. This CDR3 contains 14 residues. Germline values: CDR1 MDHEN, CDR2 SYDVKM.